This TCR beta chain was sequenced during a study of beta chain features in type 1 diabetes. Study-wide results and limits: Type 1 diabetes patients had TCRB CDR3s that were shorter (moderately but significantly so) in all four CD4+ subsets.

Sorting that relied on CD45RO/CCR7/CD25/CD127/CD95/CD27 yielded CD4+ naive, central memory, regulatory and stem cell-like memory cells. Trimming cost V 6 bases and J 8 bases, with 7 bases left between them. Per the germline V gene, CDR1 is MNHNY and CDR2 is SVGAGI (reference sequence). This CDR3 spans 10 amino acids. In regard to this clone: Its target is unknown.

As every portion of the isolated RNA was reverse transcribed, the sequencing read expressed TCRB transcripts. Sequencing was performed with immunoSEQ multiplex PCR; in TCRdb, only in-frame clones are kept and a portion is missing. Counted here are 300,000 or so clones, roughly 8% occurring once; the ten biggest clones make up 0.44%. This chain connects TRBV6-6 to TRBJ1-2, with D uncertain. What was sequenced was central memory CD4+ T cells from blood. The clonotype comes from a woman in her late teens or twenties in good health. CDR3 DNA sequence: TGTGCCAGCAGCCACCCGGGCTACACCTTC. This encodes CASSHPGYTF.